The rows below give T cell receptor beta chains drawn from one sample of a study of blood T cell repertoires in COVID-19. Sequenced by immunoSEQ multiplex PCR; TCRdb stores in-frame clones only, minus some. This repertoire shows approximately 330,000 clones, approximately 86% found once; its top ten account for about 4.2%. Sequencing input: PBMCs or T cells enriched from blood (not recorded which). The receptors come from a woman aged 35 to 49 with acute COVID-19. CDR3s include the opening cysteine and the closing phenylalanine or tryptophan. Fields, in order: D gene, clone size, V gene, J gene, CDR3 protein, CDR3 DNA. D genes are given only for firm matches. The size field is filled for only some rows; it gives once, few, many or a size class.

>TRBD2|NA|TRBV5-5|TRBJ2-5
CASSSFAGGVETQYF
TGTGCCAGCAGCTCGTTCGCGGGGGGAGTAGAGACCCAGTACTTC
>NA|NA|TRBV2|TRBJ2-7
CASMGPSIGSEQYF
TGTGCCAGCATGGGCCCCAGCATAGGTTCGGAGCAGTACTTC
>NA|NA|TRBV5-6|TRBJ2-7
CASSLGATSGYEQYF
TGTGCCAGCAGCTTGGGGGCGACTAGTGGCTACGAGCAGTACTTC
>NA|NA|TRBV29-1|TRBJ2-5
CSVTGTNIQETQYF
TGCAGCGTTACCGGGACAAATATCCAAGAGACCCAGTACTTC
>NA|NA|TRBV9|TRBJ1-1
CASSPRTAGREAFF
TGTGCCAGCAGCCCTAGGACAGCGGGACGTGAAGCTTTCTTT
>NA|NA|TRBV4-3|TRBJ2-7
CASSQDVRGGYYEQYF
TGCGCCAGCAGCCAAGATGTGAGGGGGGGCTACTACGAGCAGTACTTC
>TRBD2|NA|TRBV28|TRBJ2-3
CASSTRTSGRDTQYF
TGTGCCAGCAGTACGCGGACTAGCGGGAGAGATACGCAGTATTTT
>NA|NA|TRBV10-3|TRBJ2-3
CAIRGARTDTQYF
TGTGCCATCAGAGGGGCACGCACAGATACGCAGTATTTT
>TRBD1|NA|TRBV13|TRBJ1-6
CASSPGQGWGPLNSPLHF
TGTGCCAGCAGCCCCGGACAGGGGTGGGGTCCCCTTAATTCACCTCTCCACTTT
>NA|NA|TRBV27|TRBJ1-5
CASSRGLNQPQHF
TGTGCCAGCAGTCGGGGACTGAATCAGCCCCAGCATTTT
>TRBD1|once|TRBV7-2|TRBJ1-1
CASSTETGFNTEAFF
TGTGCCAGCAGCACCGAGACAGGGTTTAACACTGAAGCTTTCTTT
>NA|NA|TRBV5-1|TRBJ1-1
CASSFAGPPTNTEAFF
TGCGCCAGCAGCTTCGCAGGCCCCCCGACGAACACTGAAGCTTTCTTT
>TRBD2|NA|TRBV11-2|TRBJ2-5
CASSLEGRGGQETQYF
TGTGCCAGCAGCTTAGAAGGCCGGGGGGGACAAGAGACCCAGTACTTC
>TRBD1|NA|TRBV6-5|TRBJ1-2
CAGIRQGLNYGYTF
TGTGCCGGGATTAGACAGGGACTTAACTATGGCTACACCTTC
>NA|once|TRBV5-1|TRBJ1-2
CASSLPDSNYGYTF
TGCGCCAGCAGCTTGCCAGATTCTAACTATGGCTACACCTTC
>TRBD1|NA|TRBV18|TRBJ2-3
CASCRTGETDTQYF
TGTGCCAGCTGTAGGACAGGGGAGACAGATACGCAGTATTTT
>NA|NA|TRBV25-1|TRBJ1-4
CASSLSAGNEKLFF
TGTGCCAGCAGTTTGTCGGCAGGGAATGAAAAACTGTTTTTT
>NA|NA|TRBV6-2/TRBV6-3|TRBJ1-5
CASSYLRVDNQPQHF
TGTGCCAGCAGTTATCTCAGGGTTGACAATCAGCCCCAGCATTTT
>TRBD2|NA|TRBV27|TRBJ2-5
CASSFWTSGDWETQYF
TGTGCCAGCAGTTTTTGGACTAGCGGGGACTGGGAGACCCAGTACTTC
>TRBD1|NA|TRBV7-9|TRBJ1-1
CASSLTGPTEAFF
TGTGCCAGCAGCTTGACAGGGCCCACTGAAGCTTTCTTT
>TRBD2|NA|TRBV13|TRBJ2-1
CASSLGVVAGGNEQFF
TGTGCCAGCAGCTTAGGGGTAGTGGCGGGAGGCAATGAGCAGTTCTTC
>NA|few|TRBV12-3/TRBV12-4|TRBJ2-7
CASTGDSYEQYF
TGTGCCAGCACAGGGGACTCCTACGAGCAGTACTTC
>TRBD1|NA|TRBV4-2|TRBJ2-1
CASSPGTGTYNEQFF
TGTGCCAGCAGCCCTGGGACAGGGACCTACAATGAGCAGTTCTTC
>NA|NA|TRBV5-1|TRBJ2-3
CASSTQGHTDTQYF
TGCGCCAGCAGCACACAGGGTCACACAGATACGCAGTATTTT
>TRBD1|NA|TRBV18|TRBJ1-5
CASSLYSGTGYNQPQHF
TGTGCCAGCTCGCTTTATTCCGGGACAGGGTATAATCAGCCCCAGCATTTT
>NA|NA|TRBV28|TRBJ1-3
CASSLLKGLKTGNTIYF
TGTGCCAGCAGTTTACTCAAGGGGCTCAAGACTGGAAACACCATATATTTT
>NA|NA|TRBV5-6|TRBJ2-3
CASSLSSRVQYF
TGTGCCAGCAGCTTGTCTTCCCGGGTGCAGTATTTT
>TRBD1|once|TRBV25-1|TRBJ1-2
CASSERDRGGYTF
TGTGCCAGCAGTGAGCGGGACAGGGGAGGCTACACCTTC
>NA|NA|TRBV5-6|TRBJ2-7
CASSGGTGNYEQYF
TGTGCCAGCAGCGGCGGGACGGGCAACTACGAGCAGTACTTC
>TRBD1|NA|TRBV5-8|TRBJ1-4
CASSWDRVEKLFF
TGTGCCAGCAGCTGGGACAGGGTTGAAAAACTGTTTTTT
>NA|NA|TRBV11-3|TRBJ2-6
CASSFSRDRFSGANVLTF
TGTGCCAGCAGCTTTTCCCGCGACAGGTTCTCTGGGGCCAACGTCCTGACTTTC
>NA|NA|TRBV7-9|TRBJ1-4
CASSLAGGEKLFF
TGTGCCAGCAGCCTGGCAGGAGGAGAAAAACTGTTTTTT
>NA|NA|TRBV6-5|TRBJ1-1
CASLVGQEAFF
TGTGCCAGCCTGGTTGGCCAGGAAGCTTTCTTT
>TRBD1|NA|TRBV19|TRBJ2-3
CASSEDRGQRDTQYF
TGTGCCAGTAGTGAGGACAGGGGGCAAAGAGATACGCAGTATTTT
>TRBD2|once|TRBV19|TRBJ2-4
CASSIRWEGIQYF
TGTGCCAGTAGTATTAGGTGGGAGGGCATTCAGTACTTC
>NA|NA|TRBV11-2|TRBJ1-5
CASSSLTGTGQPQHF
TGTGCCAGCAGCTCTCTTACAGGGACCGGTCAGCCCCAGCATTTT
>NA|few|TRBV10-1|TRBJ1-1
CASSESGPGTEAFF
TGCGCCAGCAGTGAGTCAGGCCCGGGCACTGAAGCTTTCTTT
>TRBD2|NA|TRBV7-9|TRBJ2-7
CASSLGAGGGYEQYF
TGTGCCAGCAGCTTGGGAGCGGGGGGCGGGTACGAGCAGTACTTC
>NA|NA|TRBV12-5|TRBJ1-5
CASGSSSGGSNQPQHF
TGTGCTAGTGGTTCATCCTCCGGCGGTAGCAATCAGCCCCAGCATTTT
>TRBD2|NA|TRBV19|TRBJ2-7
CASSDQRGTYEQYF
TGTGCCAGTAGTGACCAGCGGGGAACCTACGAGCAGTACTTC
>TRBD1|NA|TRBV19|TRBJ1-5
CASQDRTNQPQHF
TGTGCCAGTCAGGACAGGACAAATCAGCCCCAGCATTTT
>TRBD1|NA|TRBV5-4|TRBJ1-2
CASSLVGRGLNYGYTF
TGTGCCAGCAGCTTGGTCGGCAGGGGGCTAAACTATGGCTACACCTTC
>TRBD1|NA|TRBV25-1|TRBJ2-1
CASSETHRGRYYNEQFF
TGTGCCAGCAGTGAAACCCACAGGGGGCGATACTACAATGAGCAGTTCTTC
>NA|NA|TRBV6-5|TRBJ1-1
CASSTKQNTEAFF
TGTGCCAGCAGTACCAAGCAGAACACTGAAGCTTTCTTT
>NA|NA|TRBV5-1|TRBJ2-3
CASSLGFQTPDTQYF
TGCGCCAGCAGCTTGGGCTTTCAGACTCCAGATACGCAGTATTTT
>TRBD2|NA|TRBV7-2|TRBJ2-1
CASRPFNGRVSEQFF
TGTGCCAGCAGGCCTTTTAACGGGAGGGTATCCGAGCAGTTCTTC
>NA|NA|TRBV27|TRBJ1-6
CASRKGAPYNSPLHF
TGTGCCAGCAGAAAAGGGGCCCCCTATAATTCACCCCTCCACTTT
>TRBD1|few|TRBV19|TRBJ1-2
CASSLTGTGPGYTF
TGTGCCAGTAGTTTAACCGGGACAGGGCCCGGCTACACCTTC
>NA|NA|TRBV6-1|TRBJ1-3
CASSDNSGNTIYF
TGTGCCAGCAGTGACAACTCTGGAAACACCATATATTTT
>TRBD2|NA|TRBV6-5|TRBJ2-2
CASSYGLASRELFF
TGTGCCAGCAGTTACGGACTAGCCTCCCGGGAGCTGTTTTTT
>TRBD1|NA|TRBV5-1|TRBJ1-6
CASSLGGQGENSPLHF
TGCGCCAGCAGCTTAGGAGGACAGGGAGAAAATTCACCCCTCCACTTT
>NA|few|TRBV12-1|TRBJ2-5
CASSSSPRETQYF
TGTGCCAGCAGCTCATCCCCGAGGGAGACCCAGTACTTC
>NA|few|TRBV7-3|TRBJ1-5
CASSLWEAGTLSNQPQHF
TGTGCCAGCAGCTTATGGGAGGCGGGGACCCTTAGCAATCAGCCCCAGCATTTT
>TRBD1|NA|TRBV12-5|TRBJ2-2
CASGLTTGDRFF
TGTGCTAGTGGTTTGACCACAGGGGATCGGTTTTTT
>TRBD2|NA|TRBV27|TRBJ2-1
CASSLGTSGGNNEQFF
TGTGCCAGCAGTTTAGGAACTAGCGGGGGCAATAATGAGCAGTTCTTC
>NA|NA|TRBV10-3|TRBJ2-7
CATSGAGVGAEQYF
TGTGCCACCTCAGGGGCGGGGGTCGGTGCCGAGCAGTACTTC
>TRBD1|NA|TRBV6-2/TRBV6-3|TRBJ1-5
CASSYSGTGNQPQHF
TGTGCCAGCAGTTACTCAGGGACAGGTAATCAGCCCCAGCATTTT
>NA|NA|TRBV12-5|TRBJ1-6
CASGLGANSPLHF
TGTGCTAGTGGTTTGGGGGCGAATTCACCCCTCCACTTT
>TRBD2|NA|TRBV7-2|TRBJ2-7
CASSLIAGGGEQYF
TGTGCCAGCAGCTTAATAGCGGGAGGGGGCGAGCAGTACTTC
>NA|few|TRBV27|TRBJ1-4
CASSLRRPSGEKLFF
TGTGCCAGCAGTCTACGCCGACCCTCAGGTGAAAAACTGTTTTTT